The 16 T cell receptor beta chains reported below all come from one sample, sequenced in a study of cytomegalovirus exposure and HLA in healthy donors. Both 60 Vbeta primers and 13 Jbeta primers went into the PCR. Sequencing was performed with immunoSEQ multiplex PCR; in TCRdb, only in-frame clones are kept and a portion is missing. The sample includes 89,000 or so clones, roughly 77% seen only once; the top ten take more than 3.5%. The material sequenced was PBMCs. The receptors were sampled from a man aged 60-69 years in good health and CMV-seronegative.

This chain connects TRBV7-6 to TRBJ1-4; 9 nucleotides align to TRBD1. V lost 1 base and J lost 8; bases outside the gene matches: 8. The CDR3 runs 16 residues. Per the germline V gene, CDR1 is SGHVS and CDR2 is FNYEAQ. The DNA of the CDR3 is TGTGCCAGCAGCTTAGGGGCACAGGGGGCTGGGGAAAAACTGTTTTTT. This sequence encodes CASSLGAQGAGEKLFF.

V gene TRBV14 combines with J gene TRBJ2-2, with D hard to call. Per the germline V gene, CDR1 is SGHDN and CDR2 is FVKESK. V was pared by 3 bases and J by 7 bases, with 9 bases between. This CDR3 has 13 amino acids. The CDR3 DNA reads as TGTGCCAGCAGCCAGCGCCTCGGCGGGGAGCTGTTTTTT. The encoded protein is CASSQRLGGELFF.

The CDR3 sequence: CASSPRGGAKNTEAFF. The CDR3 DNA reads TGTGCCAGCTCACCCCGGGGGGGGGCCAAGAACACTGAAGCTTTCTTT. The chain combines TRBV18 with TRBJ1-1, with D tentatively TRBD1 (6 bases). The V gene's germline CDR1 is KGHSH and CDR2 LQKENI. The ends were cut back, 3 bases at V and 1 base at J, with 15 bases in the middle. The CDR3 contains 16 residues. The variable domain in full, completed from reference TRBV18 and TRBJ1-1, reads NAGVMQNPRHLVRRRGQEARLRCSPMKGHSHVYWYRQLPEEGLKFMVYLQKENIIDESGMPKERFSAEFPKEGPSILRIQQVVRGDSAAYFCASSPRGGAKNTEAFFGQGTRLTVV.

This chain connects TRBV6-5 to TRBJ2-1; D is unresolved. The CDR3 is 13 amino acids. The germline V gene has CDR1 MNHEY and CDR2 SVGAGI. The ends were cut back, 5 bases at V and 7 bases at J, with 12 bases in the middle. The DNA for the CDR3 is TGTGCCAGCAGTACCCGACTTGGGAATGAGCAGTTCTTC. Protein sequence: CASSTRLGNEQFF.

The chain combines TRBV29-1 with TRBJ1-1; D is undetermined. V was cut by 2 bases and J by 3 bases, with 10 bases left in between. From germline, CDR1 is SQVTM and CDR2 ANQGSEA. The CDR3 totals 13 residues. CDR3 region: CSVEKAADTEAFF. The CDR3 DNA reads TGCAGCGTTGAAAAGGCGGCTGACACTGAAGCTTTCTTT.

The chain couples TRBV9 to TRBJ2-4; a weak D match, TRBD1 (5 bases). This CDR3 is built from 12 residues. V gave up 3 bases and J gave up 5 bases, with 6 bases separating them. Germline CDR1 reads SGDLS; CDR2 reads YYNGEE. The CDR3, as DNA: TGTGCCAGCAGCGGCAGGGAAAACATTCAGTACTTC. Translation gives CASSGRENIQYF.

This clone appeared once. The rearrangement joins TRBV12-5 to TRBJ2-2; D may be TRBD1 (6 bases). Germline V gene data show CDR1 as LGHNT and CDR2 as FRNRAP. V lost 1 base and J lost 6, with 9 bases in between. The CDR3 is made up of 14 amino acids. The CDR3 reads CASGLGTAPGELFF. The DNA for the CDR3 is TGTGCTAGTGGTTTGGGGACAGCCCCCGGGGAGCTGTTTTTT.

This rearrangement joins TRBV2 to TRBJ1-1, with D unclear. V lost 5 bases and J lost 0, with 7 bases in between. Germline CDR1 reads SNHLY; CDR2 reads FYNNEI. The CDR3 is 13 amino acids. This CDR3 reads CASSINLNTEAFF. As DNA, the CDR3 is TGTGCCAGCAGTATTAATCTGAACACTGAAGCTTTCTTT.

J is TRBJ2-2 and V is TRBV7-2, with 14 bases aligning to TRBD2. Germline V gene lookup returns CDR1 SGHTA and CDR2 FQGNSA. The CDR3 sequence is 15 residues long. The V gene end was trimmed by 5 bases and the J gene end by 7 bases; junction bases not matched to a gene: 3. CDR3 DNA: TGTGCCAGCAGCCCGGGACTAGCGGGGGTCGGGGAGCTGTTTTTT. Its translation: CASSPGLAGVGELFF.

CDR3 in amino acids: CASSRQGLMNTEAFF. The CDR3 DNA reads TGTGCCAGTAGTAGGCAGGGGCTCATGAACACTGAAGCTTTCTTT. This chain links TRBV19 with TRBJ1-1, with a tentative D call TRBD1 (6 bases). This CDR3 is built from 15 residues. Trimming cost V 4 bases and J 0 bases, with 12 bases left between them. The germline CDR1 and CDR2 sequences are LNHDA and SQIVND (reference sequence).

A remark on this clone: Other DNA sequences in the same sample also yield this CDR3. The gene calls are TRBV6-6 and TRBJ1-5, with D possibly being TRBD1 (5 bases). This CDR3 is 14 amino acids long. Trimming took 0 bases from V and 4 from J, leaving 7 bases between them. Germline CDR1 and CDR2: MNHNY and SVGAGI (reference sequence). The CDR3 here is CASSYSGGNQPQHF. CDR3 in DNA: TGTGCCAGCAGTTACTCGGGGGGAAATCAGCCCCAGCATTTT.

This chain links TRBV5-1 with TRBJ2-6; 8 positions match TRBD2. The germline V gene has CDR1 SGHRS and CDR2 YFSETQ. This CDR3 contains 16 residues. V was pared by 6 bases and J by 4 bases, with 9 bases of the junction left unmatched. Here the CDR3 DNA reads TGCGCCAGCACCCCTGGTAGCGGGGTAGGGGCCAACGTCCTGACTTTC. It codes for CASTPGSGVGANVLTF.

This chain links TRBV19 with TRBJ1-1, with TRBD1 identical over 7 bases. Germline CDR1 LNHDA, CDR2 SQIVND (reference sequence). With V trimmed by 8 bases and J by 4 bases, 13 bases remained unmatched. The CDR3 extends over 15 amino acids. The CDR3 nucleotides are TGTGCCAGTTCTACAGGGGCCCTCGGAGGCACTGAAGCTTTCTTT. Its translation: CASSTGALGGTEAFF.

The V call is TRBV18, the J call TRBJ2-2; 9 bases align to TRBD2. V was pared by 1 base and J by 0 bases, with 6 bases of the junction left unmatched. CDR3 size: 18 residues. CDR1 and CDR2 (germline): KGHSH, LQKENI. The CDR3 nucleotides are TGTGCCAGCTCACCACTCCAAGCGGGGGGTACGAACACCGGGGAGCTGTTTTTT. It yields the protein CASSPLQAGGTNTGELFF. Together with reference TRBV18 and TRBJ2-2, the CDR3 gives the full variable domain: NAGVMQNPRHLVRRRGQEARLRCSPMKGHSHVYWYRQLPEEGLKFMVYLQKENIIDESGMPKERFSAEFPKEGPSILRIQQVVRGDSAAYFCASSPLQAGGTNTGELFFGEGSRLTVL.

This clone was observed a single time. CDR3 bases: TGTGCCAGCAGACCATTCGGACAGGGAGGAAACACCATATATTTT. Translating it yields CASRPFGQGGNTIYF. The rearrangement uses TRBV5-4 and TRBJ1-3, with 8 bases lining up with TRBD1. J gave up 4 bases and V 5 bases, and 8 bases lay outside the gene matches. CDR3 length: 15 residues. Germline assignment: CDR1 SGHNT and CDR2 YYREEE (reference sequence).

This chain connects TRBV28 to TRBJ2-7, with 7 bases matching TRBD1. The CDR3 length is 17 residues. The germline V gene encodes CDR1 MDHEN and CDR2 SYDVKM. V trimming: 4 bases; J trimming: 4 bases; junction bases outside the gene matches: 16. The CDR3 is CASSSPSADRRSYEQYF. The DNA of the CDR3 is TGTGCCAGCAGTTCACCTTCCGCGGACAGGAGAAGTTACGAGCAGTACTTC.